This passage covers 19 T cell receptor beta chains from one sample sequenced in a study of human T cells and chemical hapten exposure. TCRdb reanalysed the RACE reads using MiXCR and keeps one entry per CDR3 protein. In the table there are roughly 90,000 distinct CDR3 sequences, approximately 11% of which are singletons. Time point specified: patch test 3, about 24 weeks after DPC sensitization. Regarding treatment: therapeutic diphenylcyclopropenone sensitization with weekly scalp DPC. The starting material was whole blood, obtained in connection with sensitization to the hapten diphenylcyclopropenone (DPC). These receptors were obtained from a woman aged 25 to 45 with alopecia areata. Some clones in this sample may be carry-over from other donors' samples.

This clonotype was recorded a few times. The chain is built from TRBV10-3 and TRBJ2-1; 8 positions match TRBD2. The junction had 8 bases not matched to a gene; V was cut back by 0 bases and J by 7 bases. Germline V CDR1 and CDR2: ENHRY, SYGVKD. This CDR3 has 16 amino acids. The CDR3 coding sequence is TGTGCCATCAGTGAGTCGAGTCGGGGGGGCCGTAATGAGCAGTTCTTC. As protein: CAISESSRGGRNEQFF.

Remarks on this clonotype: This may be a read error, as it is one base from a much larger clone. This chain uses TRBV6-5 with TRBJ1-1; D remains ambiguous. The CDR3 has 13 amino acids. Looked up from germline, CDR1 is MNHEY and CDR2 is SVGAGI. Here the CDR3 reads CASRPQVSTEASF. DNA of the CDR3: TGTGCCAGCAGGCCCCAGGTCAGCACTGAAGCTTCCTTT.

This chain links TRBV30 with TRBJ2-2; the match to TRBD1 covers 8 bases. With 3 bases clipped from V and 1 base from J, the junction kept 7 bases outside the gene matches. The germline V gene has CDR1 GTSNPN and CDR2 SVGIG (reference sequence). The length of the CDR3 is 16 residues. The DNA of the CDR3 is TGTGCCTGGAGGGATACCGGGACAGGGAACACCGGGGAGCTGTTTTTT. Residues: CAWRDTGTGNTGELFF. Combining the CDR3 with reference TRBV30 and TRBJ2-2 gives the whole variable domain SQTIHQWPATLVQPVGSPLSLECTVEGTSNPNLYWYRQAAGRGLQLLFYSVGIGQISSEVPQNLSASRPQDRQFILSSKKLLLSDSGFYLCAWRDTGTGNTGELFFGEGSRLTVL.

The chain combines TRBV27 with TRBJ2-1; 7 bases map to TRBD2. Trimming took 4 bases from V and 6 from J; bases not matched to a gene: 9. Germline CDR1 and CDR2: MNHEY and SMNVEV (reference sequence). The length of the CDR3 is 15 residues. CDR3 DNA: TGTGCCAGCAGTTCGGGAGCGGGAAGAGGCAATGAGCAGTTCTTC. This sequence encodes CASSSGAGRGNEQFF.

This clonotype was seen ten or more times. This sequence joins TRBV6-7 and TRBJ2-7, with D perhaps TRBD2 (6 bases). TRBV6-7 is an open reading frame, and its role is uncertain. V was pared by 7 bases and J by 2 bases, with 15 bases between. CDR3 length: 14 amino acids. The CDR3 spells CASTPGGETYEQYV. The DNA of the CDR3 is TGTGCCAGCACCCCAGGAGGGGAAACCTACGAGCAGTACGTC.

This chain links TRBV28 with TRBJ2-7; D is ambiguous. The CDR3 is 13 amino acids. Germline loops: CDR1 MDHEN, CDR2 SYDVKM. The germline V and J ends were trimmed by 6 bases and 4 bases, with 13 bases remaining between them. The CDR3 loop reads CASSFPLLYEQYV. The CDR3 nucleotides are TGTGCCAGCAGCTTCCCACTCCTGTACGAGCAGTACGTC.

This clonotype was seen a handful of times. The CDR3 coding sequence is TGTGCCACCGCAGGACTAGCGGGAAACACCGGGGAGCTGTTTTTT. As protein: CATAGLAGNTGELFF. The chain carries TRBV24-1 and TRBJ2-2; 12 bases agree with TRBD2. V lost 9 bases, J lost 2 bases, and 3 bases stayed unmatched. CDR1 is KGHDR, CDR2 SFDVKD, per germline. This CDR3 comprises 15 residues.

This clonotype was seen many times. This sequence joins TRBV29-1 and TRBJ2-2, with D tentatively TRBD2 (5 bases). Trimming left V 6 bases short and J 7 bases short, with 12 bases between. Germline loops: CDR1 SQVTM, CDR2 ANQGSEA. This CDR3 spans 12 amino acids. CDR3 residues: CSVRLAGGELFF. As DNA, the CDR3 is TGCAGCGTGAGGCTAGCCGGCGGGGAGCTGTTTTTT.

There are many counts of this clonotype. V usage is TRBV28 and J usage is TRBJ2-3, with D uncertain. The CDR3 runs to 12 residues. V lost 4 bases, J lost 3 bases, and 5 bases lay in between. Germline CDR1 and CDR2: MDHEN and SYDVKM. CDR3 DNA sequence: TGTGCCAGCAGTTCCTTGACAGATACGCAGTATTTT. It translates to CASSSLTDTQYF.

This clonotype was counted only a few times. The chain is built from TRBV20-1 and TRBJ2-7, with 8 bases matching TRBD1. Trimming cost V 0 bases and J 3 bases; bases outside gene matches: 7. This CDR3 is 15 amino acids long. The germline CDR1 and CDR2 sequences are DFQATT and SNEGSKA (reference sequence). The CDR3 loop reads CSARDLTGALYEQYF. The CDR3 DNA reads TGCAGTGCTAGAGACTTGACAGGGGCGCTCTACGAGCAGTACTTC.

This clonotype was seen more than once but under ten times. The junction shows a germline mismatch at one end, possibly a read error. The gene calls are TRBV6-1 and TRBJ1-1; 8 bases line up with TRBD1. The CDR3 extends over 15 amino acids. CDR1 and CDR2 (germline): MNHNS, SASEGT. The CDR3 nucleotides are TGTGCCAGCCGTGAGGGGGCAGGGGGCCGGACTGAAGCTTTCTTT. It specifies CASREGAGGRTEAFF.

This clonotype was counted only a few times. The rearrangement uses TRBV28 and TRBJ1-5, with D hard to call. There are 15 residues in the CDR3. Trimming cost V 5 bases and J 6 bases, with 17 bases left between them. Germline V gene sequence: CDR1 MDHEN, CDR2 SYDVKM. As DNA, the CDR3 is TGTGCCAGCAGTCCGATAGGAGGGTTAGGTCAGCCCCAGCATTTT. It encodes CASSPIGGLGQPQHF.

The table lists this clonotype with a few counts. This may stem from a read error, because a much larger clone lies one nucleotide away. The CDR3 here is CASSLGIAGGLGYTF. The CDR3 nucleotides are TGTGCCAGCAGCTTAGGGATTGCAGGGGGCCTTGGCTACACCTTC. The genes are TRBV7-9 and TRBJ1-2, with 8 bases identical to TRBD1. Losses at the gene ends were 1 base for V and 7 bases for J; bases not matched to a gene: 8. This CDR3 contains 15 residues. In germline, CDR1 is SEHNR, CDR2 FQNEAQ (reference sequence).

This clonotype was found many times. The gene calls are TRBV29-1 and TRBJ2-1, with TRBD1 matching 10 bases. CDR1 is SQVTM and CDR2 is ANQGSEA in the germline V gene. This CDR3 region has 14 residues. V dropped 2 bases and J dropped 7; count of bases not matched to a gene: 5. As DNA, the CDR3 is TGCAGCGTTGAATGGACAGGGGGTAGGAATGAGCAGTTCTTC. Amino acids: CSVEWTGGRNEQFF.

This clonotype was recorded at least ten times. This chain connects TRBV6-5 to TRBJ1-6; D call uncertain. V was trimmed by 4 bases and J by 0 bases, leaving 10 bases between them. The germline V gene encodes CDR1 MNHEY and CDR2 SVGAGI. The CDR3 spans 16 residues. For the CDR3, the DNA is TGTGCCAGCAGTTTTTCCATCGGCTCCTATAATTCACCCCTCCACTTT. Its protein product is CASSFSIGSYNSPLHF.

Comments on this clonotype: A much bigger clone sits one base away, suggesting this may be a read error. This chain connects TRBV11-1 to TRBJ2-2; D remains ambiguous. The CDR3 consists of 15 residues. The germline gives CDR1 SGHAT, CDR2 FQDESV (reference sequence). The CDR3 loop is CVSSLSLENTGELFF. CDR3 DNA: TGTGTCAGCAGCTTATCGTTGGAGAACACCGGGGAGCTGTTTTTT.

This clonotype has only a few counts. The genes are TRBV4-1 and TRBJ2-1; D is perhaps TRBD1 (6 bases). This CDR3 spans 15 amino acids. Per the germline V gene, CDR1 is MGHRA and CDR2 is YSYEKL. The germline V and J ends were trimmed by 3 bases and 5 bases, with 14 bases remaining between them. The CDR3 DNA reads as TGCGCCAGCAGCCACAGCCAGGGGCCAAACAATGAGCAGTTCTTC. It codes for CASSHSQGPNNEQFF.

In its sample, this clonotype was seen many times. The chain joins TRBV5-1 to TRBJ1-6; TRBD1 aligns across 9 bases. The V gene's germline CDR1 is SGHRS and CDR2 YFSETQ. The V and J ends lost 4 bases and 10 bases, in that order; junction bases with no gene match: 9. The CDR3 consists of 15 residues. For the CDR3, the DNA is TGCGCCAGCAGCCACGGGACAGGGAGGGGATCACCCCTCCACTTT. It specifies CASSHGTGRGSPLHF.

This clonotype was picked up many times. The chain uses TRBV7-6 and TRBJ2-3, with 13 bases lining up with TRBD2. With 5 bases clipped from V and 1 base from J, the junction kept 6 bases outside the gene matches. The germline CDR1 and CDR2 sequences are SGHVS and FNYEAQ. The CDR3 is 17 amino acids. The CDR3 sequence: CASSHGLAGDGTDTQYF. In DNA, the CDR3 is TGTGCCAGCAGCCACGGACTAGCGGGAGACGGCACAGATACGCAGTATTTT.